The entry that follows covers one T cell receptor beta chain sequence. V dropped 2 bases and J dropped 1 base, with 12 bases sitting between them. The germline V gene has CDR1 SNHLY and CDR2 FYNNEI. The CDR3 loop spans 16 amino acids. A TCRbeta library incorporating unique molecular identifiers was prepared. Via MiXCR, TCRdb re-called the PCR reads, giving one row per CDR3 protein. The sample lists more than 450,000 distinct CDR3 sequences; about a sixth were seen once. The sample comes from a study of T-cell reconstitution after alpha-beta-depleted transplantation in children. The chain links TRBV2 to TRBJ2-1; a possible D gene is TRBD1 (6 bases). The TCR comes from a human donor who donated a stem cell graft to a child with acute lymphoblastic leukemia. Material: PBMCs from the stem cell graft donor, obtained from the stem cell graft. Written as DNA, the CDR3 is TGTGCCAGCAGTGAATCTCGGACAGCGTCCTACAATGAGCAGTTCTTC. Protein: CASSESRTASYNEQFF.